The 8 T cell receptor beta chains below all came from one sample that was sequenced in a study of OX40 agonist ivuxolimab in advanced cancers. Data came from immunoSEQ multiplex PCR; TCRdb stores just in-frame clones and leaves some out. The top ten hold 0.95% to 1.4% of the sample, which has some 140,000 clones, approximately 90% seen once. The sample here was CD4+ or CD8+ T cells sorted from blood, taken in a trial of the OX40 agonist ivuxolimab. The receptors originated from an adult with an advanced solid tumor such as melanoma, head and neck, liver or kidney cancer.

This clone was seen only once. Other DNA sequences in the same sample also yield this CDR3. The rearrangement joins TRBV5-4 to TRBJ1-1, with D perhaps TRBD1 (5 bases). CDR3 length: 14 amino acids. The V and J ends lost 4 bases and 1 base respectively, with 11 bases between them. The germline gives CDR1 SGHNT, CDR2 YYREEE (reference sequence). The CDR3 reads CASSPGQTNTEAFF. Written as DNA, the CDR3 is TGTGCCAGCAGCCCGGGGCAGACGAACACTGAAGCTTTCTTT.

The chain links TRBV5-5 to TRBJ2-2; no definite D call. V shed 2 bases and J shed 3 bases, with 2 bases lying between them. The CDR3 runs 12 residues. Germline-derived CDR1 and CDR2 are SGHKS and YYEKEE (reference sequence). The CDR3 sequence: CASSFYTGELFF. As DNA, the CDR3 is TGTGCCAGCAGCTTTTACACCGGGGAGCTGTTTTTT. Full variable domain (outside the CDR3, taken from reference TRBV5-5 and TRBJ2-2): DAGVTQSPTHLIKTRGQQVTLRCSPISGHKSVSWYQQVLGQGPQFIFQYYEKEERGRGNFPDRFSARQFPNYSSELNVNALLLGDSALYLCASSFYTGELFFGEGSRLTVL.

The chain uses TRBV2 and TRBJ1-5; 7 bases are a match to TRBD1. The CDR3 is made up of 14 amino acids. V lost 4 bases to trimming and J lost 7 bases; unmatched junction nucleotides: 7. CDR1 SNHLY and CDR2 FYNNEI come from the germline V gene. The CDR3 reads CASSVGTAEQPQHF. The CDR3, as DNA: TGTGCCAGCAGTGTAGGGACAGCTGAGCAGCCCCAGCATTTT.

V and J are TRBV5-4 and TRBJ2-2, with D possibly being TRBD1 (6 bases). The length of the CDR3 is 17 residues. The germline CDR1 and CDR2 sequences are SGHNT and YYREEE (reference sequence). The V and J ends lost 3 bases and 6 bases respectively, with 21 bases between them. The CDR3 DNA follows: TGTGCCAGCAGCTGGGGTACCAGGGGTAACCGAGCCGGGGAGCTGTTTTTT. It translates to CASSWGTRGNRAGELFF.

This clone was picked up one time. V and J are TRBV19 and TRBJ2-6; D is uncertain. The CDR3 sequence is 16 residues long. Between the trimmed V and J ends, which lost 1 base and 1 base, there was a span of 8 bases. Germline assignment: CDR1 LNHDA and CDR2 SQIVND (reference sequence). The CDR3 protein is CASSIATTSGANVLTF. In DNA, the CDR3 is TGTGCCAGTAGTATAGCCACTACTTCTGGGGCCAACGTCCTGACTTTC.

The J gene is TRBJ1-2, the V gene TRBV5-1; weak D call: TRBD1 (5 bases). CDR3 length equals 18 residues. Germline CDR1 and CDR2: SGHRS and YFSETQ. V lost 0 bases to trimming and J lost 2 bases, with 20 bases between them. CDR3 nucleotides: TGCGCCAGCAGCTTGGAGGGAGCGGCGCGGGGGTGGAACTATGGCTACACCTTC. Amino acids: CASSLEGAARGWNYGYTF.

CDR3 sequence (DNA): TGTGCCACCAGCAGTGGACACACCGATAATCAGCCCCAGCATTTT. This codes for CATSSGHTDNQPQHF. The genes are TRBV15 and TRBJ1-5; TRBD1 is a possible D gene (5 bases). V dropped 3 bases and J dropped 4 bases, with 13 bases sitting between them. The CDR3 spans 15 residues. Germline CDR1 reads LNHNV; CDR2 reads YYDKDF (reference sequence). Supplemented by reference TRBV15 and TRBJ1-5, the full variable domain reads DAMVIQNPRYQVTQFGKPVTLSCSQTLNHNVMYWYQQKSSQAPKLLFHYYDKDFNNEADTPDNFQSRRPNTSFCFLDIRSPGLGDTAMYLCATSSGHTDNQPQHFGDGTRLSIL.

V usage is TRBV6-5 and J usage is TRBJ2-5; a weak D match, TRBD2 (5 bases). Trimming removed 3 bases at V and 2 bases at J, with 13 bases between. In germline, CDR1 is MNHEY, CDR2 SVGAGI. This CDR3 region has 15 residues. CDR3 DNA sequence: TGTGCCAGCAGTTATGTCCTCGGGGTTCAAGAGACCCAGTACTTC. Protein product: CASSYVLGVQETQYF.